This T cell receptor beta chain was recovered during a study of T cell responses to AZD1222 COVID-19 vaccine. Using immunoSEQ multiplex PCR, the repertoire was profiled, and TCRdb retains in-frame clones only, with some absent. The data hold about 140,000 clones, with about 91% observed a single time. This receptor was identified in an adult in good health. The sample was peripheral blood, taken on day 0 of AZD1222 vaccination.

The CDR3 coding sequence is TGTGCCAGCAGCGAACAGCGCGCCACAGATACGCAGTATTTT. Translated: CASSEQRATDTQYF. V and J are TRBV9 and TRBJ2-3; D unresolved. Germline V lookup: CDR1 SGDLS, CDR2 YYNGEE. The length of the CDR3 is 14 residues. V was trimmed by 3 bases and J by 2 bases, leaving 10 bases between them.